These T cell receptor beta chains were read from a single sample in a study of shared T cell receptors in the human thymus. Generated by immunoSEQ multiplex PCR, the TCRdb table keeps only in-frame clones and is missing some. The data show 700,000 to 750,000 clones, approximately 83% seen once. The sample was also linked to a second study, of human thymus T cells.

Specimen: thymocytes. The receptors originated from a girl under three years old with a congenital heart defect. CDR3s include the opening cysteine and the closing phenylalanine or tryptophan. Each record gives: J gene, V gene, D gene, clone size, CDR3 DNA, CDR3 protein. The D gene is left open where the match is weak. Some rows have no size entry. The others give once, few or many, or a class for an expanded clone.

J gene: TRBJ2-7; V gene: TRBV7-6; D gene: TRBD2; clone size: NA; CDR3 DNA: TGTGCCAGCAGCTTGCAAATCGCGAGTAGCGGGGGGGCCTTTCCCGAGCAGTACTTC; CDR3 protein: CASSLQIASSGGAFPEQYF
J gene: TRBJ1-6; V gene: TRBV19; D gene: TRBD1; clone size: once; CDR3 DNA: TGTGCCAGTAGTAGGACAGGGAGTAATTCACCCCTCCACTTT; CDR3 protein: CASSRTGSNSPLHF
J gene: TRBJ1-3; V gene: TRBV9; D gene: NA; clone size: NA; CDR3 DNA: TGTGCCAGCAGCCCCTCCGGGTGGGGAAACACCATATATTTT; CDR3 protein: CASSPSGWGNTIYF
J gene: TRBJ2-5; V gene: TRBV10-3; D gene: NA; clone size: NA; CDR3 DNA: TGTGCCATCAGTGAGTCGAGGGCCATCGAGGAGACCCAGTACTTC; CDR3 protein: CAISESRAIEETQYF
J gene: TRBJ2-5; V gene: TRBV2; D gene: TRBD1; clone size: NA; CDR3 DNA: TGTGCCAGCAGTCGGACAGGCCAGGGGACCCAGTACTTC; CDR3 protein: CASSRTGQGTQYF
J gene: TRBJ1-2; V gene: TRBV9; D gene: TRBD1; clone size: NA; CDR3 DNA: TGTGCCAGCAGCGTAGGGTCAAGGGGGCGCGAGTATGGCTACACCTTC; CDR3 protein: CASSVGSRGREYGYTF
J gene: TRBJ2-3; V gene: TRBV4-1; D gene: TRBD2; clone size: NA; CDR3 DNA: TGCGCCAGCAGCCGCAACCACCTCACTAGCGGGGAGTCCACAGATACGCAGTATTTT; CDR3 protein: CASSRNHLTSGESTDTQYF
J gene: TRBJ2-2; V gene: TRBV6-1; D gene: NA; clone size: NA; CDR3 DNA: TGTGCCAGCACCACCGGACAGCAGAACACCGGGGAGCTGTTTTTT; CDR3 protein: CASTTGQQNTGELFF
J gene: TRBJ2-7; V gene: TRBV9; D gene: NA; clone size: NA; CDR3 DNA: TGTGCCAGCAGCCTAAACAGTTACGAGCAGTACTTC; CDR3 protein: CASSLNSYEQYF
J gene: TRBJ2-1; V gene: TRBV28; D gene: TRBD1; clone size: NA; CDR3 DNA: TGTGCCAGCAGCCCTATCCTCCGGGACAGGGGGCACAATGAGCAGTTCTTC; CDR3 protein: CASSPILRDRGHNEQFF
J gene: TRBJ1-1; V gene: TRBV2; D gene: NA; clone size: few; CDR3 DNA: TGTGCCAGCAGTGGACAGCAGAACACTGAAGCTTTCTTT; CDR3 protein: CASSGQQNTEAFF
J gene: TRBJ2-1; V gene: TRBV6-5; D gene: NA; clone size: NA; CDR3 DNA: TGTGCCAGCAGAGACGGCGGGTCCTCCTACAATGAGCAGTTCTTC; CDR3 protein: CASRDGGSSYNEQFF
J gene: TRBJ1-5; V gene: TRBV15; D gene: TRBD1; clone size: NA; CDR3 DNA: TGTGCCACCAGCGGACCCTACGACAGGGATAGCAATCAGCCCCAGCATTTT; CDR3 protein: CATSGPYDRDSNQPQHF
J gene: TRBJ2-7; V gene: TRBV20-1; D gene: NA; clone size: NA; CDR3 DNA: TGCAGTGCTAGACACGGGTACGAGCAGTACTTC; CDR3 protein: CSARHGYEQYF
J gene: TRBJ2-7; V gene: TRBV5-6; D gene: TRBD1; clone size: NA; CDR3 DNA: TGTGCCAGCAGCAGGGGGACAGGACCCTACGAGCAGTACTTC; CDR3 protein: CASSRGTGPYEQYF
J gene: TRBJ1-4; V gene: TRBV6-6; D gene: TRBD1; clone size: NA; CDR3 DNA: TGTGCCAGCAGTTGGGACAGGGAAACAACTAATGAAAAACTGTTTTTT; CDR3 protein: CASSWDRETTNEKLFF
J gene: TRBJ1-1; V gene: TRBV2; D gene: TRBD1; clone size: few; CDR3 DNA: TGTGCCAGCAGGGCCCCAGGGGGTGTTAGTTTTACTGAAGCTTTCTTT; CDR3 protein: CASRAPGGVSFTEAFF
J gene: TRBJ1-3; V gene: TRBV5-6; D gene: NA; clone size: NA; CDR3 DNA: TGTGCCAGCAGCCGTAGACCCAATCATAGCTTTATCACCATATATTTT; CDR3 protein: CASSRRPNHSFITIYF